What follows describes a single TCR beta chain. The sample holds many counts of this clonotype. The clone's antigen remains unknown. No quality values exist for individual bases; no much larger clone is one base distant. The data derive from a study of T cells in Graves' hyperthyroidism and ophthalmopathy (dated by TCRdb to between 2019 and 2020). For the wider study: Peripheral blood was collected at initial diagnosis, before any treatment. A discovery cohort of approximately 100 patients, roughly 45 with Graves' ophthalmopathy and approximately 55 with stable Graves' hyperthyroidism, was used to find distinguishing TCR V-J signatures. The study also compared thyroid tissue and blood T-cell repertoires from several Graves' hyperthyroidism patients. TCR Vbeta CDR3 sequencing of 135 peripheral blood samples (under 45 ophthalmopathy, 75 hyperthyroidism and around 17 progressor patients) is reported in the paper. The roughly 90 discovery patients were divided at random into training and test sets in a 7:3 ratio. After blood sampling, hyperthyroidism patients were treated with methimazole at a starting dose of 30 mg daily, and ophthalmopathy patients were treated with high-dose intravenous methylprednisolone. Whether ophthalmopathy could be predicted prospectively was tested in an independent validation cohort made up of some 20 hyperthyroidism patients plus 17 patients who later progressed to ophthalmopathy.

The TCR beta CDR3 regions were amplified from RNA transcripts. The first round of RT-PCR for the TCR CDR3 was performed with the HTBI primer set and the Qiagen OneStep RT-PCR kit. The libraries were constructed in a second round of multiplex PCR and then size-selected and purified. Paired-end sequencing of the libraries was performed with 100 bp reads on an Illumina HiSeq2000. The study's own analysis went as follows. SOAPnuke was used to process the raw data, removing reads that contained adapters or uncalled bases, had a mean Phred below 15, or lacked an exact match to the constant primer or identifier. High-quality paired reads were merged with COPE v1.2.5, and unique nucleotide sequences were defined as clonotypes. Clonotypes were aligned to IMGT TRBV, TRBD and TRBJ reference segments using MiTCR v1.1. Only V-J combinations with frequency above 0.0001, covering approximately 99% of repertoires, were analysed. The TCS score was defined as the ratio of F50 (clonal expansion) to E x V (chaos), calculated using BLOSUM62-based TCRdist between CDR3 peptides within each V-J. Welch's t-statistics and random forest reduced 500 to 650 V-J features to fewer than 15, which were used in a naive Bayes classifier (R e1071). TCRdb reprocessed the public reads (quality trimming at Q25 with fastp, clone calling with MiXCR) and kept in-frame beta chains. Duplicate CDR3 protein sequences are folded into a single record with the most common DNA and genes. What appears here as the V and J calls and clone size reflects TCRdb's work, not the paper's. The sample includes 300,000 to 400,000 distinct CDR3 sequences, with roughly 14% observed a single time. Roughly a fifth of the sample comes from the top ten.

Summary of the overall study and its limitations: In cross-validation, a model built on a 13 V-J signature told ophthalmopathy apart from stable hyperthyroidism with 87.88% sensitivity and about 81% specificity, and in testing the same model reached 80%/75%. No statistical method was used to fix the sample size in advance, and group allocation was not hidden from the investigators. Most expanded thyroid clonotypes (frequency above 0.001) were also detected in blood, suggesting blood repertoires may reflect thyroid immune responses. In validation, progression to ophthalmopathy was predicted by the model with around 70% sensitivity and 72% to 80% specificity, a median of approximately 6.5 months before onset.

Ophthalmopathy patients had moderately to severely active disease, Clinical Activity Score of at least 3, NOSPECS grade of at least 4, and duration under 3 months. Any patient with an uncontrolled infection, another autoimmune disease, pregnancy or lactation was excluded. Clinical symptoms, serum thyroxine and TRAb, thyroid ultrasound, and orbital computed tomography formed the basis for the diagnoses. PBMCs were separated from 7.5 to 10 ml of fresh peripheral blood using Ficoll-Paque density gradient centrifugation. Trizol reagent was used to extract total RNA, and RNA quality was then checked on an Agilent 2100 Bioanalyzer. The sequencing input was blood. This sequence was found in a woman aged 25 to 39 with Graves' ophthalmopathy.

The CDR3 reads CASSQRQGSAFF. The nucleotide sequence is TGTGCCAGCAGTCAAAGACAGGGGTCGGCTTTCTTT. This sequence uses TRBV6-1 and TRBJ1-1; 8 middle bases align to TRBD1. Unmatched junction bases come to 7, with V trimmed by 5 bases and J by 11 bases. CDR1 and CDR2, per the germline V gene, are MNHNS and SASEGT. The CDR3 measures 12 amino acids from cysteine to phenylalanine. Only CDR3 DNA remains: 36 bases, in frame from the first base.